The entry below describes one TCR beta chain. It was with 60 Vbeta and 13 Jbeta primers that the PCR ran. Profiled with immunoSEQ multiplex PCR; TCRdb holds only in-frame clones, not every one. Of 150,000 to 200,000 clones listed, 84% are singletons. This sample was included in a study of cytomegalovirus exposure and HLA in healthy donors. Germline-derived CDR1 and CDR2 are SNHLY and FYNNEI. Trimming at V came to 7 bases and at J to 5 bases, leaving 15 bases not matched to a gene. The CDR3 contains 16 residues. This sequence originates from a boy younger than 18 in good health and CMV-seronegative. Input material: PBMCs. The chain has TRBV2 and TRBJ1-1, with TRBD1 matching over 8 bases. DNA of the CDR3: TGTGCCAGCAACCGAGGGGAGCAGGGGGCGTTAACTGAAGCTTTCTTT. Translating it yields CASNRGEQGALTEAFF.